This T cell receptor beta chain derives from a study of cytotoxic CD8 clonotypes in ibrutinib-treated CLL. Across the whole study: Response sampling took place at median 12 months of treatment, range 6 to 36.

Profiling relied on immunoSEQ multiplex PCR, and the TCRdb table lists in-frame clones only, not all of them. The sample records approximately 50,000 clones, approximately 50% being singletons. The V gene's germline CDR1 is PRHDT and CDR2 FYEKMQ (reference sequence). The CDR3 length is 15 residues. V lost 3 bases, J lost 7 bases, and 16 bases lay in between. In this sample, this clone turned up once. Antigen specificity is unknown. Study-wide points: Under treatment, the uncommon public clonotypes either contracted or remained stable. Pretreatment clonality was elevated relative to age-matched healthy donors and paralleled circulating CD8+ T-cell counts.

The chain is built from TRBV13 and TRBJ1-3; possibly TRBD1 for D (5 bases). The sample here was PBMCs, taken at disease progression, from a patient treated with ibrutinib. This receptor was obtained from a human donor with chronic lymphocytic leukemia. The CDR3 loop reads CASSFPGGPRNTIYF. The CDR3 region has the DNA TGTGCCAGCAGCTTCCCGGGGGGACCGCGGAACACCATATATTTT.